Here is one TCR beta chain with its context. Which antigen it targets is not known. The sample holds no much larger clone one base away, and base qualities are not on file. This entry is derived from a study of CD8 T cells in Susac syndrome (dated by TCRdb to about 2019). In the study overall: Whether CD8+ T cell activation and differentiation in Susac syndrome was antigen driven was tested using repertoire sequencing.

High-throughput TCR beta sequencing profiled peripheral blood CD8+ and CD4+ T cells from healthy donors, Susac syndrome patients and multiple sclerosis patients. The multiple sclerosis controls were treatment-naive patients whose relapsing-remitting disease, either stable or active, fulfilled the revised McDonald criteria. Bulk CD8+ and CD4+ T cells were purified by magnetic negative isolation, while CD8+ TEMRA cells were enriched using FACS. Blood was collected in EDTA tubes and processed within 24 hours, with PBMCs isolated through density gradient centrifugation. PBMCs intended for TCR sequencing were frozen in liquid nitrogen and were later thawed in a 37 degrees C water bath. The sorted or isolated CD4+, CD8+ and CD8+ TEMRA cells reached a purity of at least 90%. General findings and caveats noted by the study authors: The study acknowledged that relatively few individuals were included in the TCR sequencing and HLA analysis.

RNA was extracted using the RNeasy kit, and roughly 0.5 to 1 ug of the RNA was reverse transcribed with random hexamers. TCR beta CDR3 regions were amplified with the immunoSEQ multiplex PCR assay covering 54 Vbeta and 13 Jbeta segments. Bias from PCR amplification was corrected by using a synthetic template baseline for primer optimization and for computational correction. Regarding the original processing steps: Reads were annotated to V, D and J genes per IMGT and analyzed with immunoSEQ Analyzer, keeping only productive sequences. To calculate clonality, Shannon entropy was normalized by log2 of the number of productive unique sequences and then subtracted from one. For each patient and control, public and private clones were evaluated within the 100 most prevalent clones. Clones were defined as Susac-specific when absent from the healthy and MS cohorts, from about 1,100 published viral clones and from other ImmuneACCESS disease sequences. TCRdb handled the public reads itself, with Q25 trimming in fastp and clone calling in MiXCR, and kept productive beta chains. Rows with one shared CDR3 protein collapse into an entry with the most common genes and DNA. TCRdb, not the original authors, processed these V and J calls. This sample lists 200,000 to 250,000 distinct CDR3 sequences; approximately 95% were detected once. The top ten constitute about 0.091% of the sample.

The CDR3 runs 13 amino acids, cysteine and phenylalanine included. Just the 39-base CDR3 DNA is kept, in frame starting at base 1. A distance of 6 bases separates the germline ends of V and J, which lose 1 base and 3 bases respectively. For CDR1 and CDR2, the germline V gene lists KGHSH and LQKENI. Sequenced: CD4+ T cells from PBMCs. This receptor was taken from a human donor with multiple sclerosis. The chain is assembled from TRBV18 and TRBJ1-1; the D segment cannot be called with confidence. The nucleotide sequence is TGTGCCAGCTCACCACGGTCGGACACTGAAGCTTTCTTT. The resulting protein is CASSPRSDTEAFF.